The T cell receptor beta chain described here comes from a study of read filtering for tumor transcriptome and immune sequencing. Study at large: Mean patient age was roughly 66 years, range roughly 45 to 80; 16 to 20 male, about 15 female. Per sample, TCR-region reads ranged about 4 to 10.27 million by IR-seq, 85 to 1273 by RNA-seq. General study points: Even smaller IR-seq throughput identified most shared clonotypes.

This clonotype was recorded a few times. Its antigen is not known. This clone may be a read error of a much larger clone one base away. Bone marrow was sampled from every patient at the time of active disease. This library used approximately 390 ng RNA and molecular barcoded adaptors spanning alpha/delta and beta/gamma chains. TCRdb redid the calling of the reads with MiXCR, one entry per CDR3 protein. The sample gives over 50,000 distinct CDR3 sequences, roughly 19% of which show up once; over 13% is in the top ten. This TCR came from a donor at least 40 years old with multiple myeloma. Sequencing used a population of CD138-negative cells sorted from bone marrow.

CDR3 in amino acids: CSASKVEETQYF. The CDR3 DNA is TGCAGTGCTAGTAAAGTGGAGGAGACCCAGTACTTC. The chain combines TRBV20-1 with TRBJ2-5; D is ambiguous. The CDR3 spans 12 residues. Trimming shortened V by 3 bases and J by 5 bases, and 10 bases separated the two germline ends. In germline, CDR1 is DFQATT, CDR2 SNEGSKA (reference sequence).